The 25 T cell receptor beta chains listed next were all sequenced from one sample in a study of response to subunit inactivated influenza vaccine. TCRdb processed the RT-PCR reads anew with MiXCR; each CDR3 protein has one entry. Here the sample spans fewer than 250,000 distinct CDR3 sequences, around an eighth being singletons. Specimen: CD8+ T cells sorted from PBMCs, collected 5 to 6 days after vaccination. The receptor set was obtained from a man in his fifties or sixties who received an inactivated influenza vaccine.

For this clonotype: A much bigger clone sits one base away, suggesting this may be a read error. CDR3 loop: CSVVTVRAMTNEQFF. For the CDR3, the DNA is TGCAGCGTGGTGACTGTTAGAGCGATGACCAATGAGCAGTTCTTC. The V and J genes are TRBV29-1 and TRBJ2-1, with D unresolved. The germline CDR1 and CDR2 sequences are SQVTM and ANQGSEA. This CDR3 spans 15 amino acids. The V and J ends lost 6 bases and 6 bases respectively, with 21 bases between them.

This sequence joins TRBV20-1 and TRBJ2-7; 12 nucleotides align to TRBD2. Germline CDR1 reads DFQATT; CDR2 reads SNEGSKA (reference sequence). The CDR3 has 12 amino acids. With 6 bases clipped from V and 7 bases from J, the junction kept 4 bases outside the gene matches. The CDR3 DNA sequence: TGCAGTGCCTCCGGACTAGCGGGGGAGCAGTACTTC. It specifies CSASGLAGEQYF.

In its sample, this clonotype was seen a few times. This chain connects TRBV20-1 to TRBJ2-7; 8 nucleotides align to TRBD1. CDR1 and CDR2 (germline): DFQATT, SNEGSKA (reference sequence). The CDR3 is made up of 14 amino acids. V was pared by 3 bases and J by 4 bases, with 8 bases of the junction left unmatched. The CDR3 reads CSASGRTGRYEQYF. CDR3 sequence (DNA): TGCAGTGCTAGTGGTCGGACAGGGCGATACGAGCAGTACTTC.

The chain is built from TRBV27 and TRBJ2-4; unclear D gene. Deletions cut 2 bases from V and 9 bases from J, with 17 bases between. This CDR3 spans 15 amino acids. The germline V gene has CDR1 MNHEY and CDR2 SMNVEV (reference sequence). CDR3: CASSLGVGTRSIQYF. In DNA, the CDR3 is TGTGCCAGCAGTTTAGGGGTAGGCACCAGGAGCATTCAGTACTTC.

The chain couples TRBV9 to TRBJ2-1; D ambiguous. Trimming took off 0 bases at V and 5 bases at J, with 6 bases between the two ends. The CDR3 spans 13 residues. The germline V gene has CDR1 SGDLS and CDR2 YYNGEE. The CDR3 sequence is CASSVGGNNEQFF. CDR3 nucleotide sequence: TGTGCCAGCAGCGTAGGAGGAAACAATGAGCAGTTCTTC.

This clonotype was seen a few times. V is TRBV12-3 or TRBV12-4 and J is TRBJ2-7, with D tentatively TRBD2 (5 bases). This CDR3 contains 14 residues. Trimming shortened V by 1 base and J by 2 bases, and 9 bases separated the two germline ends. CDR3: CASSLGTLTYEQYF. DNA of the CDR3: TGTGCCAGCAGTTTAGGGACTCTTACCTACGAGCAGTACTTC.

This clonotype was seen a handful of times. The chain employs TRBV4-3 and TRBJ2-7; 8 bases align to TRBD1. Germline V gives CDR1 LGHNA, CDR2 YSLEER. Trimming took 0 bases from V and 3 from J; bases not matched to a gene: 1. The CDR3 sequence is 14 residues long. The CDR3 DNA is TGCGCCAGCAGCCAAGACGGACAGGGCTACGAGCAGTACTTC. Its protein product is CASSQDGQGYEQYF.

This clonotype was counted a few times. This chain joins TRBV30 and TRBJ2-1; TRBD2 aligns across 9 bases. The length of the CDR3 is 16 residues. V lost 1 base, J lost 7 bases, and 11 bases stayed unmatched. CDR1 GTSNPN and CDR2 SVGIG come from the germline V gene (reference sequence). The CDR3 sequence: CAWSAGTSPGMNEQFF. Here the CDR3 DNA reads TGTGCCTGGAGTGCCGGGACTAGCCCCGGAATGAATGAGCAGTTCTTC.

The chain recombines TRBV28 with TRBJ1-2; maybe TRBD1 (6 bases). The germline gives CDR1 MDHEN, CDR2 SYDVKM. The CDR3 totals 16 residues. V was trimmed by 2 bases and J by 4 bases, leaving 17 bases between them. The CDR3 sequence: CASSLRERQGTYGYTF. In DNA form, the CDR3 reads TGTGCCAGCAGTTTAAGGGAGCGGCAGGGGACCTATGGCTACACCTTC.

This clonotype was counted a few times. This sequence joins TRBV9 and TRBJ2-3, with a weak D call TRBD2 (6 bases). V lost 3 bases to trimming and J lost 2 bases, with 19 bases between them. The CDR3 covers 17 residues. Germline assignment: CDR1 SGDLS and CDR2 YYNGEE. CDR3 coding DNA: TGTGCCAGCAGCGCTCAGGGCGGGACGACTTACACAGATACGCAGTATTTT. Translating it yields CASSAQGGTTYTDTQYF. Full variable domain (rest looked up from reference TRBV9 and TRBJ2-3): DSGVTQTPKHLITATGQRVTLRCSPRSGDLSVYWYQQSLDQGLQFLIQYYNGEERAKGNILERFSAQQFPDLHSELNLSSLELGDSALYFCASSAQGGTTYTDTQYFGPGTRLTVL.

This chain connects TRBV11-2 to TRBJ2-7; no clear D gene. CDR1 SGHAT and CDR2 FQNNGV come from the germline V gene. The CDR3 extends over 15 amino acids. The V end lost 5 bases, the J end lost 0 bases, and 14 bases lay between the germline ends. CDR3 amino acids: CASSLGVYGSYEQYF. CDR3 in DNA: TGTGCCAGCAGCCTGGGCGTATATGGCTCCTACGAGCAGTACTTC.

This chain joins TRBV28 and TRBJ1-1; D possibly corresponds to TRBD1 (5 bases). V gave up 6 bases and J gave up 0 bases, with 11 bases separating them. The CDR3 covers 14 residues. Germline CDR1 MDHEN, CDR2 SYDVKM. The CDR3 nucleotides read TGTGCCAGCAGCCCGCACAGGATGAACACTGAAGCTTTCTTT. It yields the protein CASSPHRMNTEAFF.

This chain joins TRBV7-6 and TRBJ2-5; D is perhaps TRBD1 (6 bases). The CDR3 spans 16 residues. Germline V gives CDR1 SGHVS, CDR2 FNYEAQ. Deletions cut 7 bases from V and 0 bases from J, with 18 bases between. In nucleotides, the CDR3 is TGTGCCAGCACCCCGGCCGGGACAACGTACCAAGAGACCCAGTACTTC. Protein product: CASTPAGTTYQETQYF.

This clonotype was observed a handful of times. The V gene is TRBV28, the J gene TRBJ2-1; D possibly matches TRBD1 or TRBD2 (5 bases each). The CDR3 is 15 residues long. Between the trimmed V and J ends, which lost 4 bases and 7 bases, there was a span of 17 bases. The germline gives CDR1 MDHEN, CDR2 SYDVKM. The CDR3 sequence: CASSSTGGYLNEQFF. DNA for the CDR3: TGTGCCAGCAGTTCCACTGGGGGTTATCTTAATGAGCAGTTCTTC.

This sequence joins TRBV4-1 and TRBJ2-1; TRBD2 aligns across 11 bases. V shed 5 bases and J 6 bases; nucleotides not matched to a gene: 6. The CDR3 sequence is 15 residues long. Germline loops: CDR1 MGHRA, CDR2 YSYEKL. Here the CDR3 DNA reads TGCGCCAGCAGCTACTTGGGACTAGCGGTCAATGAGCAGTTCTTC. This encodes CASSYLGLAVNEQFF.

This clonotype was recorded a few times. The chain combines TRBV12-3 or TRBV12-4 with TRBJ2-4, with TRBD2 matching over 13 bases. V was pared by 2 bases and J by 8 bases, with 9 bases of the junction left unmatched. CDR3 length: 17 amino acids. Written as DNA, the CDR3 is TGTGCCAGCAGTTTATGGACTAGCGGGAGTTTTTTCGACATTCAGTACTTC. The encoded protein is CASSLWTSGSFFDIQYF.

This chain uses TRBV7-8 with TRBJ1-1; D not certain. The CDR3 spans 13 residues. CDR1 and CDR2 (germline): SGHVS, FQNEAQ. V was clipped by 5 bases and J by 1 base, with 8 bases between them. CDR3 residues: CASSLLWNTEAFF. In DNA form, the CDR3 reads TGTGCCAGCAGCCTCCTTTGGAACACTGAAGCTTTCTTT.

The CDR3 nucleotides are TGTGCCAGCAGTTATGGGACTAGCGGGAGTGCCGAGCAGTACTTC. The encoded protein is CASSYGTSGSAEQYF. The rearrangement links TRBV6-5 to TRBJ2-7; 14 bases agree with TRBD2. This CDR3 region has 15 residues. V lost 3 bases, J lost 6 bases, and 4 bases stayed unmatched. Germline values: CDR1 MNHEY, CDR2 SVGAGI.

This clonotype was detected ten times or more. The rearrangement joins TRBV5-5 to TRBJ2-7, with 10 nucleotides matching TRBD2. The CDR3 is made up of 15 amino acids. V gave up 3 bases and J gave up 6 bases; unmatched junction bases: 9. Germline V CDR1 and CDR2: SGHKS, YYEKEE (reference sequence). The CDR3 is CASSSTSGEASEQYF. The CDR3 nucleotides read TGTGCCAGCAGCTCTACTAGCGGGGAGGCATCCGAGCAGTACTTC.

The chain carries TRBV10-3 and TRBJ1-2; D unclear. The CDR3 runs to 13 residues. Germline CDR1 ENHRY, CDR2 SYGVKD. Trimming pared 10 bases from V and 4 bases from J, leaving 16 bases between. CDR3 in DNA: TGTGCCAGCGACGGCGGCGAGAGCTATGGCTACACCTTC. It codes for CASDGGESYGYTF.

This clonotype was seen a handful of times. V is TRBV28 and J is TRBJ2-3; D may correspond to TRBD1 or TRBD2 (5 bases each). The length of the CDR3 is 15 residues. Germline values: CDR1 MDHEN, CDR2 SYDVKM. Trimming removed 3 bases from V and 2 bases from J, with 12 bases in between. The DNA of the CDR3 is TGTGCCAGCAGTTTGCCAGGGACCCCCACAGATACGCAGTATTTT. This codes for CASSLPGTPTDTQYF.

The CDR3 region has the DNA TGCGCCAGCAGCAGCTCAGGGTTTATGAACACTGAAGCTTTCTTT. Encoded protein: CASSSSGFMNTEAFF. This sequence joins TRBV4-1 and TRBJ1-1; possible D gene TRBD1, 5 bases. There are 15 residues in the CDR3. V lost 5 bases and J 0 bases, leaving 13 bases between the germline ends. CDR1 MGHRA and CDR2 YSYEKL come from the germline V gene.

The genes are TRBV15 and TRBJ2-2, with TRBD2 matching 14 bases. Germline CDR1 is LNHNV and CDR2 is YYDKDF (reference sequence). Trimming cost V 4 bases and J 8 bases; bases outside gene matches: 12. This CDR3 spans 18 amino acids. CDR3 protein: CATSTTTGTSGSLGELFF. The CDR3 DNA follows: TGTGCCACCAGCACGACTACCGGGACTAGCGGGAGTTTGGGGGAGCTGTTTTTT.

CDR3 in amino acids: CASSYTGGYEQYF. For the CDR3, the DNA is TGTGCCAGCAGTTACACAGGGGGCTACGAGCAGTACTTC. The J gene is TRBJ2-7, the V gene TRBV6-2 or TRBV6-3, with 8 positions matching TRBD1. V lost 2 bases to trimming and J lost 3 bases; unmatched junction nucleotides: 0. The V gene's germline CDR1 is MNHEY and CDR2 SVGEGT. The CDR3 contains 13 residues.

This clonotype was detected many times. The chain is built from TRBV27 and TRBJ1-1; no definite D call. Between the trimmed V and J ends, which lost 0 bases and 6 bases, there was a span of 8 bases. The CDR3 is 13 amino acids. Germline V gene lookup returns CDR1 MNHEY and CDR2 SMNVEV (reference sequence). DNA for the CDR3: TGTGCCAGCAGTTTATCGAGGATTTCTGAAGCTTTCTTT. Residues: CASSLSRISEAFF.